These 23 T cell receptor beta chains were all obtained from the same sample, sequenced in a study of T cells after somatic rescue of genetic block. The data were produced by immunoSEQ multiplex PCR, yet TCRdb's version contains in-frame clones alone and is incomplete. Among 65,000 to 70,000 clones listed, 92% were seen once. Sequenced material: peripheral blood mononuclear cells (PBMCs). The receptors were sampled from a man in his forties.

CDR3 in DNA: TGTGCCAGCAGCGAAAGACAGCCTGAAGCTTTCTTT. It is translated as CASSERQPEAFF. The rearrangement uses TRBV7-9 and TRBJ1-1; tentative D call: TRBD1 (5 bases). There are 12 residues in the CDR3. The V gene lost 5 bases and the J gene lost 6 bases, with 10 bases spanning the gap. Germline V CDR1 and CDR2: SEHNR, FQNEAQ (reference sequence).

The chain recombines TRBV5-1 with TRBJ2-7; 7 positions agree with TRBD1. Germline V gene data show CDR1 as SGHRS and CDR2 as YFSETQ. This CDR3 spans 13 amino acids. The trim removed 4 bases at V and 8 bases at J, leaving 9 bases unmatched. CDR3 in amino acids: CASSEVGTEKQYF. Written as DNA, the CDR3 is TGCGCCAGCAGCGAGGTGGGGACAGAGAAGCAGTACTTC.

The chain employs TRBV7-8 and TRBJ2-3; TRBD2 matches 8 bases. The length of the CDR3 is 15 residues. Germline V gene lookup returns CDR1 SGHVS and CDR2 FQNEAQ. Unmatched junction bases numbered 5, after V lost 5 bases and J lost 1 base. The CDR3 coding sequence is TGTGCCAGCAGCCGAGCGGGAGTTGGCACAGATACGCAGTATTTT. Translation gives CASSRAGVGTDTQYF.

This clone has just one count. The V gene is TRBV14, the J gene TRBJ1-1, with TRBD1 matching 7 bases. This CDR3 contains 15 residues. Trimming took 4 bases from V and 1 from J; bases not matched to a gene: 6. CDR1 and CDR2 from the germline V gene are SGHDN and FVKESK. CDR3 nucleotide sequence: TGTGCCAGCAGCCGCGCGGGACAGAAGAACACTGAAGCTTTCTTT. This gives the protein CASSRAGQKNTEAFF.

V gene TRBV9 combines with J gene TRBJ2-5; D gene unclear. V was pared by 2 bases and J by 5 bases, with 10 bases between. The CDR3 totals 13 residues. The germline gives CDR1 SGDLS, CDR2 YYNGEE. The DNA of the CDR3 is TGTGCCAGCAGCGTCCCAGAGGTGGAGACCCAGTACTTC. The encoded protein is CASSVPEVETQYF.

The chain recombines TRBV7-6 with TRBJ2-3; D unresolved. Germline V gene data show CDR1 as SGHVS and CDR2 as FNYEAQ. Trimming took off 1 base at V and 5 bases at J, with 4 bases between the two ends. This CDR3 comprises 12 residues. CDR3 DNA: TGTGCCAGCAGCTTAGATCGAGATACGCAGTATTTT. As protein: CASSLDRDTQYF.

The count of this clone is one. V and J are TRBV6-5 and TRBJ2-7, with TRBD2 identical over 7 bases. V was pared by 7 bases and J by 3 bases, with 9 bases of the junction left unmatched. The germline CDR1 and CDR2 sequences are MNHEY and SVGAGI. The CDR3 spans 14 residues. The CDR3 protein is CASNPGGSLYEQYF. CDR3 nucleotides: TGTGCCAGCAACCCCGGGGGGTCCCTCTACGAGCAGTACTTC.

V gene TRBV5-4 combines with J gene TRBJ2-7, with a weak D call TRBD1 (6 bases). This CDR3 spans 16 amino acids. Trimming removed 0 bases from V and 1 base from J, with 14 bases in between. CDR1 and CDR2 from the germline V gene are SGHNT and YYREEE (reference sequence). In DNA, the CDR3 is TGTGCCAGCAGCTTGGCGCCTCGGACAGCGTCCTACGAGCAGTACTTC. This translates into CASSLAPRTASYEQYF.

The chain recombines TRBV21-1 with TRBJ2-1; the table names TRBD2, a call not compared with the DNA. TRBV21-1 is a documented pseudogene. CDR3 length equals 9 residues. The CDR3 loop is CASSPRAFF. DNA for the CDR3: TGTGCCAGCAGCCCCCGCGCGTTCTTC.

The chain is built from TRBV7-2 and TRBJ2-3; 10 bases are shared with TRBD1. Germline lookup yields CDR1 SGHTA and CDR2 FQGNSA. The junction had 4 bases not matched to a gene; V was cut back by 4 bases and J by 3 bases. The CDR3 totals 15 residues. This CDR3 is CASSSRTGGTDTQYF. The CDR3 DNA reads TGTGCCAGCAGCTCCAGGACAGGGGGGACAGATACGCAGTATTTT.

The J gene is TRBJ2-7, the V gene TRBV18, with D possibly TRBD2 on 6 matching bases. Germline V CDR1 and CDR2: KGHSH, LQKENI. Trimming removed 0 bases from V and 5 bases from J, with 14 bases in between. This CDR3 is built from 15 residues. The CDR3 reads CASSPPAGTGDEQYF. CDR3 DNA sequence: TGTGCCAGCTCACCACCCGCCGGGACGGGGGACGAGCAGTACTTC.

This clone was recorded once. The chain uses TRBV5-1 and TRBJ2-5, with TRBD2 as a possible D gene (5 bases). There are 17 residues in the CDR3. Trimming took 0 bases from V and 2 from J, leaving 17 bases between them. Germline CDR1 SGHRS, CDR2 YFSETQ. The CDR3 loop is CASSLALGRMGQETQYF. The CDR3 DNA reads as TGCGCCAGCAGCTTGGCCCTGGGGAGAATGGGGCAAGAGACCCAGTACTTC.

This rearrangement joins TRBV5-4 to TRBJ2-1; D may correspond to TRBD1 or TRBD2 (5 bases each). Germline assignment: CDR1 SGHNT and CDR2 YYREEE (reference sequence). V dropped 0 bases and J dropped 0 bases, with 7 bases sitting between them. The CDR3 has 15 amino acids. The DNA for the CDR3 is TGTGCCAGCAGCTTGGGGGGGAGCTCCTACAATGAGCAGTTCTTC. It encodes CASSLGGSSYNEQFF.

The gene calls are TRBV19 and TRBJ1-2; the match to TRBD1 covers 9 bases. In germline, CDR1 is LNHDA, CDR2 SQIVND (reference sequence). Trimming took 5 bases from V and 4 from J; bases not matched to a gene: 2. The CDR3 length is 13 residues. The CDR3 region has the DNA TGTGCCAGTAGTGGGGACAGGGTCTATGGCTACACCTTC. It specifies CASSGDRVYGYTF.

The V gene is TRBV5-6, the J gene TRBJ2-1; no clear D gene. CDR1 and CDR2 from the germline V gene are SGHDT and YYEEEE. Trimming cost V 2 bases and J 4 bases, with 10 bases left between them. The CDR3 spans 14 residues. The CDR3 region has the DNA TGTGCCAGCAGCTTACGGACCACATACAATGAGCAGTTCTTC. This codes for CASSLRTTYNEQFF. The complete variable domain, with remaining parts taken from reference TRBV5-6 and TRBJ2-1, reads DAGVTQSPTHLIKTRGQQVTLRCSPKSGHDTVSWYQQALGQGPQFIFQYYEEEERQRGNFPDRFSGHQFPNYSSELNVNALLLGDSALYLCASSLRTTYNEQFFGPGTRLTVL.

The chain uses TRBV6-6 and TRBJ2-1, with TRBD2 identical over 7 bases. This CDR3 comprises 15 residues. The germline V gene encodes CDR1 MNHNY and CDR2 SVGAGI (reference sequence). V was pared by 0 bases and J by 7 bases, with 6 bases of the junction left unmatched. The CDR3 spells CASSYSRRESNEQFF. The CDR3 DNA follows: TGTGCCAGCAGTTACTCTCGGCGGGAGTCAAATGAGCAGTTCTTC.

The chain carries TRBV27 and TRBJ1-5, with 8 bases aligning to TRBD1. Germline V gene data show CDR1 as MNHEY and CDR2 as SMNVEV (reference sequence). The CDR3 length is 17 residues. With V trimmed by 7 bases and J by 2 bases, 13 bases remained unmatched. The CDR3 DNA reads as TGTGCCAGCACAACAAGAATCAGGGGGCCTCGCAATCAGCCCCAGCATTTT. Encoded protein: CASTTRIRGPRNQPQHF.

J is TRBJ2-7 and V is TRBV7-2; 8 bases are shared with TRBD2. CDR1 and CDR2 (germline): SGHTA, FQGNSA. The CDR3 is 16 amino acids. Trimming took 5 bases from V and 2 from J; bases not matched to a gene: 11. The CDR3 DNA is TGTGCCAGCAGCCCCGGGACTAGAGGGTTTGCCTACGAGCAGTACTTC. Its translation: CASSPGTRGFAYEQYF.

V and J are TRBV7-8 and TRBJ1-5; 8 bases map to TRBD1. The J segment lost 4 bases and the V segment lost 5 bases, leaving 7 bases of the junction unmatched. Germline lookup yields CDR1 SGHVS and CDR2 FQNEAQ. The CDR3 covers 15 residues. The CDR3 coding sequence is TGTGCCAGCAGCCAGGGACAGGCGATTAATCAGCCCCAGCATTTT. It codes for CASSQGQAINQPQHF. Full variable domain (outside the CDR3, taken from reference TRBV7-8 and TRBJ1-5): GAGVSQSPRYKVAKRGQDVALRCDPISGHVSLFWYQQALGQGPEFLTYFQNEAQLDKSGLPSDRFFAERPEGSVSTLKIQRTQQEDSAVYLCASSQGQAINQPQHFGDGTRLSIL.

CDR3 loop: CASSLVSSGSVYNEQFF. CDR3 DNA sequence: TGCGCCAGCAGCTTGGTGTCTAGCGGGAGCGTCTACAATGAGCAGTTCTTC. The chain uses TRBV5-1 and TRBJ2-1; 10 nucleotides agree with TRBD2. The CDR3 consists of 17 residues. V was clipped by 0 bases and J by 3 bases; unmatched bases: 6. The germline gives CDR1 SGHRS, CDR2 YFSETQ.

This clone was counted once. The J gene is TRBJ2-1, the V gene TRBV2, with 10 bases identical to TRBD2. The germline V gene has CDR1 SNHLY and CDR2 FYNNEI. Trimming took 4 bases from V and 8 from J; bases not matched to a gene: 8. The CDR3 runs 15 residues. The CDR3 DNA reads as TGTGCCAGCAGTGCGGCTAGCGGGGGCCCCGATGAGCAGTTCTTC. Its translation: CASSAASGGPDEQFF. Full variable domain (outside the CDR3, taken from reference TRBV2 and TRBJ2-1): EPEVTQTPSHQVTQMGQEVILRCVPISNHLYFYWYRQILGQKVEFLVSFYNNEISEKSEIFDDQFSVERPDGSNFTLKIRSTKLEDSAMYFCASSAASGGPDEQFFGPGTRLTVL.

The rearrangement uses TRBV7-9 and TRBJ2-3, with 8 nucleotides matching TRBD1. CDR3 length equals 15 residues. Unmatched junction bases numbered 8, after V lost 5 bases and J lost 4 bases. Germline V lookup: CDR1 SEHNR, CDR2 FQNEAQ (reference sequence). The CDR3: CASSLGQGGADTQYF. Here the CDR3 DNA reads TGTGCCAGCAGCCTAGGACAGGGAGGCGCAGATACGCAGTATTTT.

The J gene is TRBJ1-1, the V gene TRBV5-3, with 8 bases matching TRBD1. TRBV5-3 is an open reading frame whose function is uncertain. CDR3 length: 14 amino acids. V dropped 4 bases and J dropped 1; count of bases not matched to a gene: 3. The CDR3 region has the DNA TGTGCCAGAAGCGGGACAGGATCGAACACTGAAGCTTTCTTT. It yields the protein CARSGTGSNTEAFF.